What follows are 4 T cell receptor beta chains derived from one specimen sequenced in a study of blood T cell repertoires in COVID-19. The method was immunoSEQ multiplex PCR; TCRdb's version includes in-frame clones alone and lacks a portion of them. The sample consists of some 240,000 clones, about 88% of them appearing once. The sample was PBMCs or T cells enriched from blood (not recorded which). These receptors were collected from a woman in her forties or fifties who had been exposed to COVID-19.

The V call is TRBV7-2, the J call TRBJ2-1; 11 nucleotides match TRBD2. In germline, CDR1 is SGHTA, CDR2 FQGNSA. Unmatched junction bases numbered 4, after V lost 5 bases and J lost 4 bases. The CDR3 sequence is 15 residues long. The CDR3 protein is CASSPLAGAYNEQFF. The CDR3 DNA follows: TGTGCCAGCAGCCCACTAGCGGGGGCGTACAATGAGCAGTTCTTC.

The V call is TRBV5-1, the J call TRBJ1-3; no clear D. The CDR3 extends over 14 amino acids. Trimming removed 4 bases at V and 0 bases at J, with 8 bases between. CDR1 is SGHRS, CDR2 YFSETQ, per germline. The CDR3 is CASSPGSSGNTIYF. DNA of the CDR3: TGCGCCAGCAGCCCGGGGAGCTCTGGAAACACCATATATTTT.

The chain employs TRBV18 and TRBJ1-6; no clear D. The CDR3 totals 12 residues. Germline loops: CDR1 KGHSH, CDR2 LQKENI. V was shortened by 3 bases and J by 14 bases, with 11 bases between the two germline ends. CDR3 nucleotides: TGTGCCAGCTCACCCCAGGACTCGACCCTCCACTTT. It encodes CASSPQDSTLHF.

The chain links TRBV6-1 to TRBJ1-1; D gene uncertain. CDR1 is MNHNS and CDR2 is SASEGT in the germline V gene. V lost 2 bases, J lost 7 bases, and 14 bases lay in between. The CDR3 spans 14 residues. This CDR3 reads CASSESWSRDEAFF. CDR3 nucleotide sequence: TGTGCCAGCAGTGAAAGCTGGAGCCGTGATGAAGCTTTCTTT.